The present T cell receptor (beta chain) was sequenced within a study of T cell responses to AZD1222 COVID-19 vaccine. This CDR3 has 13 residues. Per germline, CDR1 SGHDN and CDR2 FVKESK. V lost 6 bases and J lost 0, with 8 bases in between. TCRdb keeps only in-frame clones here, not all; method: immunoSEQ multiplex PCR. The data hold 150,000 to 200,000 clones, with about nine tenths observed a single time. In the case of this clone: Its antigen remains unknown.

Study-level findings and limits: The donor cohort was predominantly white British with a female majority, and clonal diversity may have been underestimated.

The source is an adult who received the AZD1222 COVID-19 vaccine. This chain connects TRBV14 to TRBJ1-1, with a weak D call TRBD1 (5 bases). Sequencing was performed on peripheral blood, taken 28 days after the second AZD1222 dose. CDR3 nucleotide sequence: TGTGCCAGCAGGGGACGGGTGAACACTGAAGCTTTCTTT. It specifies CASRGRVNTEAFF.